Below are 10 T cell receptor beta chains sequenced from a single sample in a study of post-analysis software for immune sequencing data. Study-wide results and limits: Relative to controls, patients had roughly five TRBV segments at higher frequency, with TRBV5-6, TRBV5-1 and TRBV20-1 among these.

Antigens of these TCRs are unknown. The TCR beta cDNA libraries carried unique molecular identifiers. MiXCR was run by TCRdb on the PCR reads, yielding one entry per CDR3 protein. The sample has over 700,000 distinct CDR3 sequences, 30% seen once; the top ten hold about 0.5%. Sequencing used blood. These receptors all stem from a girl aged 5-17 years with multiple sclerosis.

In this sample, this clonotype turned up a few times. This rearrangement joins TRBV5-1 to TRBJ1-4; no reliable D call. CDR3 length equals 13 residues. The V and J ends lost 4 bases and 4 bases respectively, with 8 bases between them. Germline V gene lookup returns CDR1 SGHRS and CDR2 YFSETQ. The DNA of the CDR3 is TGCGCCAGCAGCCAAACAGATAATGAAAAACTGTTTTTT. Residues: CASSQTDNEKLFF.

Only one count was recorded for this clonotype. This may be a read error: a much more frequent sequence differs by one nucleotide. The genes are TRBV29-1 and TRBJ2-1; 7 bases align to TRBD2. Per germline, CDR1 SQVTM and CDR2 ANQGSEA. The CDR3 consists of 13 residues. CDR3 amino acids: CGVLGGRAREQFF. The CDR3, as DNA: TGCGGCGTTCTCGGGGGGAGGGCCCGTGAGCAGTTCTTC.

The chain has TRBV20-1 and TRBJ2-1; 8 bases match TRBD1. Germline CDR1 and CDR2: DFQATT and SNEGSKA (reference sequence). V lost 2 bases, J lost 6 bases, and 12 bases stayed unmatched. This CDR3 is 16 amino acids long. The CDR3 DNA is TGCAGTGCTAGAAGGCCCGACAGGGGCCCCATCAATGAGCAGTTCTTC. Protein product: CSARRPDRGPINEQFF.

This clonotype was seen more than once but under ten times. The chain recombines TRBV6-2 or TRBV6-3 with TRBJ2-5; no clear D gene. Germline V gene sequence: CDR1 MNHEY, CDR2 SVGEGT. V lost 0 bases, J lost 3 bases, and 11 bases lay in between. This CDR3 comprises 15 residues. The CDR3 DNA follows: TGTGCCAGCAGTTACTCGATCCCGGCTGAAGAGACCCAGTACTTC. It encodes CASSYSIPAEETQYF.

This rearrangement joins TRBV20-1 to TRBJ2-5, with D possibly being TRBD1 or TRBD2 (5 bases each). The germline V and J ends were trimmed by 6 bases and 11 bases, with 16 bases remaining between them. Per germline, CDR1 DFQATT and CDR2 SNEGSKA (reference sequence). The CDR3 covers 11 residues. CDR3 protein: CSAGRGPEQYF. The CDR3 coding sequence is TGCAGTGCCGGTCGGGGCCCTGAGCAGTACTTC.

This clonotype has more than one count but fewer than ten. The rearrangement links TRBV7-8 to TRBJ2-3; 8 positions match TRBD2. With V trimmed by 6 bases and J by 9 bases, 8 bases remained unmatched. The CDR3 contains 13 residues. Germline V lookup: CDR1 SGHVS, CDR2 FQNEAQ. This chain's CDR3 is CASRGLVYDTQYF. The CDR3 region has the DNA TGTGCCAGCAGGGGACTAGTCTACGACACGCAGTATTTT.

With regard to this clonotype: Given a much more abundant clone one base away, this may be a read error. The chain recombines TRBV4-1 with TRBJ2-4; D perhaps matches TRBD2 (5 bases). CDR3 length equals 12 residues. Looked up from germline, CDR1 is MGHRA and CDR2 is YSYEKL. Trimming took off 4 bases at V and 9 bases at J, with 10 bases between the two ends. The chain's CDR3 is CASSRTAGIQYF. The CDR3 DNA sequence: TGCGCCAGCAGCCGAACCGCGGGCATTCAGTACTTC.

In this sample, this clonotype turned up once. The V and J genes are TRBV20-1 and TRBJ1-1; D gene uncertain. CDR3 length: 14 residues. The germline gives CDR1 DFQATT, CDR2 SNEGSKA (reference sequence). With 1 base removed from V and 3 bases from J, the gap between germline ends came to 12 bases. This CDR3 is CSARVEGKHTEAFF. The DNA for the CDR3 is TGCAGTGCTAGAGTCGAAGGGAAGCACACTGAAGCTTTCTTT.

The rearrangement joins TRBV20-1 to TRBJ1-4; D remains unclear. This CDR3 has 15 residues. The germline V gene has CDR1 DFQATT and CDR2 SNEGSKA (reference sequence). Trimming cost V 5 bases and J 0 bases, with 13 bases left between them. CDR3 sequence reads: CSARALASTNEKLFF. As DNA, the CDR3 is TGCAGTGCTCGGGCCCTCGCTTCAACTAATGAAAAACTGTTTTTT.

This clonotype appeared a few times. V gene TRBV6-2 or TRBV6-3 combines with J gene TRBJ2-3; D is unresolved. Trimming pared 0 bases from V and 5 bases from J, leaving 3 bases between. The CDR3 contains 12 residues. Germline V lookup: CDR1 MNHEY, CDR2 SVGEGT. The CDR3 DNA sequence: TGTGCCAGCAGTTACTCGATAGATACGCAGTATTTT. This codes for CASSYSIDTQYF.